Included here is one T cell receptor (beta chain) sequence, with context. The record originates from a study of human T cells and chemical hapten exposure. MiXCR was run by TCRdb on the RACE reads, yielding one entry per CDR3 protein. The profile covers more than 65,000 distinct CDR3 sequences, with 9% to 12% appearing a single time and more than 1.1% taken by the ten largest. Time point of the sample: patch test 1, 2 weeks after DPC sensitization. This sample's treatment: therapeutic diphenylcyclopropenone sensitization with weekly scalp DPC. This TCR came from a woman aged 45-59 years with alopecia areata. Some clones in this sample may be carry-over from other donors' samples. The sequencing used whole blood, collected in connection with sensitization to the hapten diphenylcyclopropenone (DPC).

The CDR3 loop is CASSLGTGTEKLFF. CDR3 nucleotide sequence: TGTGCCAGCAGCCTAGGTACGGGGACTGAAAAACTGTTTTTT. This chain connects TRBV11-2 to TRBJ1-4; weak D call: TRBD1 (5 bases). The ends were cut back, 5 bases at V and 7 bases at J, with 14 bases in the middle. CDR3 length: 14 residues. Germline V CDR1 and CDR2: SGHAT, FQNNGV.